The 13 T cell receptor beta chains below were found in one sample sequenced in a study of vaccination effects on CD4 cells after COVID-19. Expansion of antigen-specific CD4+ T cells with viral peptide pools was carried out by the ViraFEST assay before sequencing. Investigators separated out CD4+ T cells once 10 days of culture had passed. Participants got two doses of BNT162b2 or mRNA-1273 vaccine. Antigens for these TCRs are unknown. Profiling relied on immunoSEQ multiplex PCR, and the TCRdb table lists in-frame clones only, not all of them. The sample includes 25,000 to 30,000 clones, around 75% seen only once; the top ten take over 4.5%. The sample consisted of CD4+ T cells from PBMCs cultured with SARS-CoV-2 spike peptides, taken after COVID-19 vaccination. The receptors were gathered from a human donor who received a COVID-19 vaccine. Some clones in this sample may be carry-over from other donors' samples.

The CDR3 sequence: CANTGSPDAGYTF. CDR3 nucleotides: TGTGCCAACACAGGGTCTCCGGACGCTGGCTACACCTTC. V and J are TRBV19 and TRBJ1-2, with D possibly being TRBD1 (6 bases). The germline V and J ends were trimmed by 10 bases and 7 bases, with 19 bases remaining between them. The CDR3 runs 13 residues. CDR1 LNHDA and CDR2 SQIVND come from the germline V gene (reference sequence).

This chain links TRBV5-1 with TRBJ2-3; perhaps TRBD2 as D (5 bases). This CDR3 contains 16 residues. Trimming removed 0 bases from V and 4 bases from J, with 15 bases in between. Germline V gene lookup returns CDR1 SGHRS and CDR2 YFSETQ. The CDR3 protein is CASSLGPGSNADTQYF. In nucleotides, the CDR3 is TGCGCCAGCAGCTTGGGCCCGGGGAGTAACGCAGATACGCAGTATTTT.

The chain has TRBV6-4 and TRBJ1-3; D uncertain. The V end lost 2 bases, the J end lost 2 bases, and 4 bases lay between the germline ends. Germline-derived CDR1 and CDR2 are MRHNA and SNTAGT. This CDR3 has 13 amino acids. CDR3 sequence reads: CASSDEAGNTIYF. In nucleotides, the CDR3 is TGTGCCAGCAGTGACGAGGCTGGAAACACCATATATTTT.

This rearrangement joins TRBV28 to TRBJ2-2; D is uncertain. V shed 4 bases and J shed 1 base, with 4 bases lying between them. The CDR3 loop spans 13 amino acids. Germline-derived CDR1 and CDR2 are MDHEN and SYDVKM. DNA for the CDR3: TGTGCCAGCAGTTCGCAGAACACCGGGGAGCTGTTTTTT. Residues: CASSSQNTGELFF.

The chain couples TRBV29-1 to TRBJ2-6; 8 bases fit TRBD1. CDR3 length: 15 amino acids. V gave up 7 bases and J gave up 0 bases; unmatched junction bases: 5. CDR1 is SQVTM and CDR2 is ANQGSEA in the germline V gene. The CDR3 spells CSAPTGDSGANVLTF. CDR3 sequence (DNA): TGCAGCGCCCCGACAGGGGACTCTGGGGCCAACGTCCTGACTTTC. Together with reference TRBV29-1 and TRBJ2-6, the CDR3 gives the full variable domain: SAVISQKPSRDICQRGTSLTIQCQVDSQVTMMFWYRQQPGQSLTLIATANQGSEATYESGFVIDKFPISRPNLTFSTLTVSNMSPEDSSIYLCSAPTGDSGANVLTFGAGSRLTVL.

The chain joins TRBV6-4 to TRBJ2-7, with a possible D match to TRBD2 (5 bases). Germline CDR1 is MRHNA and CDR2 is SNTAGT. V was shortened by 6 bases and J by 4 bases, with 19 bases between the two germline ends. The CDR3 is made up of 15 amino acids. The CDR3 DNA follows: TGTGCCAGCAGGGCATTAATGGACTGGGAGTACGAGCAGTACGTC. Protein: CASRALMDWEYEQYV.

The chain couples TRBV7-2 to TRBJ2-2; no definite D call. This CDR3 region has 15 residues. V was clipped by 4 bases and J by 0 bases, with 9 bases between them. Germline V gene sequence: CDR1 SGHTA, CDR2 FQGNSA. The CDR3 spells CASSSRTANTGELFF. In DNA, the CDR3 is TGTGCCAGCAGCTCTCGGACGGCGAACACCGGGGAGCTGTTTTTT.

This chain joins TRBV28 and TRBJ2-1; 12 bases are shared with TRBD1. V shed 6 bases and J 15 bases; nucleotides not matched to a gene: 9. Per germline, CDR1 MDHEN and CDR2 SYDVKM. The CDR3 totals 13 residues. The CDR3 is CASRAGTGGLPFF. CDR3 sequence (DNA): TGTGCCAGCAGAGCCGGGACAGGGGGCTTGCCGTTCTTC.

V and J are TRBV2 and TRBJ2-5, with 8 bases aligning to TRBD2. The germline V gene encodes CDR1 SNHLY and CDR2 FYNNEI. The ends lost 2 bases at V and 5 bases at J; junction bases unmatched: 10. This CDR3 has 16 amino acids. CDR3 in DNA: TGTGCCAGCAGTGAAAGGAGCGGGGGTTGGGGGGAGACCCAGTACTTC. This sequence encodes CASSERSGGWGETQYF.

The chain joins TRBV19 to TRBJ2-1; D assignment may be TRBD1 or TRBD2 (5 bases each). Trimming took off 5 bases at V and 3 bases at J, with 14 bases between the two ends. Germline V gene lookup returns CDR1 LNHDA and CDR2 SQIVND (reference sequence). This CDR3 contains 15 residues. The chain's CDR3 is CASSLSGTLYNEQFF. CDR3 nucleotide sequence: TGTGCCAGTAGTCTATCGGGGACCCTCTACAATGAGCAGTTCTTC. The full variable domain, its missing parts supplied by reference TRBV19 and TRBJ2-1, is DGGITQSPKYLFRKEGQNVTLSCEQNLNHDAMYWYRQDPGQGLRLIYYSQIVNDFQKGDIAEGYSVSREKKESFPLTVTSAQKNPTAFYLCASSLSGTLYNEQFFGPGTRLTVL.

The chain couples TRBV5-1 to TRBJ1-1; maybe TRBD1 (5 bases). The CDR3 has 15 residues. Between the trimmed V and J ends, which lost 4 bases and 1 base, there was a span of 14 bases. Germline CDR1 reads SGHRS; CDR2 reads YFSETQ. CDR3 region: CASSITGGSNTEAFF. CDR3 DNA sequence: TGCGCCAGCAGCATTACAGGAGGGTCGAACACTGAAGCTTTCTTT.

This chain links TRBV24-1 with TRBJ2-1, with D possibly TRBD2 on 6 matching bases. Germline V CDR1 and CDR2: KGHDR, SFDVKD. With 6 bases removed from V and 10 bases from J, the gap between germline ends came to 12 bases. The CDR3 totals 12 residues. The CDR3 DNA follows: TGTGCCACCAGTTGGAGGGTAGGGGAGCAGTTCTTC. Residues: CATSWRVGEQFF.

The chain employs TRBV11-3 and TRBJ1-4, with 12 positions matching TRBD1. The CDR3 loop spans 19 amino acids. The ends lost 2 bases at V and 5 bases at J; junction bases unmatched: 12. The germline V gene encodes CDR1 SGHNT and CDR2 YENEEA. DNA for the CDR3: TGTGCCAGCAGCTTATTGGGACAGGGGGCGCGGGATGTAAATGAAAAACTGTTTTTT. Residues: CASSLLGQGARDVNEKLFF. The full variable domain, in which reference TRBV11-3 and TRBJ1-4 provide the parts outside the CDR3, is EAGVVQSPRYKIIEKKQPVAFWCNPISGHNTLYWYLQNLGQGPELLIRYENEEAVDDSQLPKDRFSAERLKGVDSTLKIQPAELGDSAVYLCASSLLGQGARDVNEKLFFGSGTQLSVL.